These 32 T cell receptor beta chains originate from one sample sequenced in a study of cytotoxic CD8 clonotypes in ibrutinib-treated CLL. Repertoires were generated with immunoSEQ multiplex PCR, while TCRdb's copy carries only in-frame clones and drops some. This sample has more than 200,000 clones, with roughly 65% found just once. Sequencing was performed on PBMCs, taken after 12 months of ibrutinib treatment. The receptors come from a human donor with chronic lymphocytic leukemia.

Points on this clone: This CDR3 is also generated by other DNA sequences in the sample. V is TRBV4-1 and J is TRBJ2-3, with D unresolved. This CDR3 region has 14 residues. The V end lost 1 base, the J end lost 1 base, and 6 bases lay between the germline ends. The germline V gene encodes CDR1 MGHRA and CDR2 YSYEKL. The CDR3: CASSQVGGTDTQYF. The CDR3 DNA reads TGCGCCAGCAGCCAAGTTGGGGGCACAGATACGCAGTATTTT.

V usage is TRBV5-6 and J usage is TRBJ1-3; D unclear. CDR1 and CDR2 from the germline V gene are SGHDT and YYEEEE. The CDR3 is 15 amino acids. The germline V and J ends were trimmed by 4 bases and 0 bases, with 11 bases remaining between them. The CDR3 nucleotides read TGTGCCAGCAGCACGGGTCTTAGCTCTGGAAACACCATATATTTT. Translating it yields CASSTGLSSGNTIYF.

In this sample, this clone turned up a few times. This rearrangement joins TRBV10-3 to TRBJ1-1, with D possibly matching TRBD1 (5 bases). Germline V gene sequence: CDR1 ENHRY, CDR2 SYGVKD. Trimming removed 6 bases at V and 3 bases at J, with 14 bases between. This CDR3 is 14 amino acids long. The CDR3 region is CAISRRGRDTEAFF. The CDR3 nucleotides read TGTGCCATCAGCCGAAGGGGAAGGGACACTGAAGCTTTCTTT.

The V and J genes are TRBV30 and TRBJ2-7, with 9 bases lining up with TRBD2. This CDR3 spans 15 amino acids. The V gene end was trimmed by 3 bases and the J gene end by 3 bases; junction bases not matched to a gene: 9. Per germline, CDR1 GTSNPN and CDR2 SVGIG (reference sequence). The CDR3 nucleotides are TGTGCCTGGAGCCAGGGGGTAGCGGGAGTCTACGAGCAGTACTTC. Translation gives CAWSQGVAGVYEQYF. Together with reference TRBV30 and TRBJ2-7, the CDR3 gives the full variable domain: SQTIHQWPATLVQPVGSPLSLECTVEGTSNPNLYWYRQAAGRGLQLLFYSVGIGQISSEVPQNLSASRPQDRQFILSSKKLLLSDSGFYLCAWSQGVAGVYEQYFGPGTRLTVT.

The chain links TRBV6-5 to TRBJ2-7; TRBD1 or TRBD2 may be the D gene (6 bases each). CDR3 length: 15 residues. V lost 2 bases and J lost 6, with 17 bases in between. Germline V gene lookup returns CDR1 MNHEY and CDR2 SVGAGI. This CDR3 is CASSYRRGHIGEQYF. In DNA form, the CDR3 reads TGTGCCAGCAGTTACAGGAGGGGACATATCGGCGAGCAGTACTTC.

This chain connects TRBV19 to TRBJ2-7, with 10 bases that match TRBD2. The trim removed 5 bases at V and 4 bases at J, leaving 8 bases unmatched. In germline, CDR1 is LNHDA, CDR2 SQIVND (reference sequence). This CDR3 is 15 amino acids long. CDR3: CASSSAGGPLYEQYF. DNA of the CDR3: TGTGCCAGTAGTTCAGCGGGGGGGCCCTTGTACGAGCAGTACTTC.

The chain joins TRBV4-1 to TRBJ1-2, with unresolved D. Germline V gene lookup returns CDR1 MGHRA and CDR2 YSYEKL. The CDR3 contains 15 residues. The germline V and J ends were trimmed by 0 bases and 4 bases, with 12 bases remaining between them. The CDR3: CASSQETRNPYGYTF. The CDR3, as DNA: TGCGCCAGCAGCCAAGAAACTCGCAATCCCTATGGCTACACCTTC.

The V gene is TRBV7-2, the J gene TRBJ2-3; TRBD1 aligns across 8 bases. From germline, CDR1 is SGHTA and CDR2 FQGNSA. V trimming: 3 bases; J trimming: 4 bases; junction bases outside the gene matches: 3. CDR3 length: 14 residues. The CDR3 DNA reads as TGTGCCAGCAGCTTCGACAGGGGACCAGATACGCAGTATTTT. Translation gives CASSFDRGPDTQYF.

Only a few counts were recorded for this clone. The chain couples TRBV5-1 to TRBJ2-3; D is possibly TRBD1 or TRBD2 (6 bases each). Deletions cut 7 bases from V and 2 bases from J, with 23 bases between. Germline CDR1 is SGHRS and CDR2 is YFSETQ. The CDR3 is 17 amino acids. Here the CDR3 DNA reads TGCGCCAGCGCCCTCCACGGGGGCAAGACCACCACAGATACGCAGTATTTT. Its translation is CASALHGGKTTTDTQYF.

This chain joins TRBV11-2 and TRBJ2-1; a weak D match, TRBD2 (5 bases). Trimming removed 5 bases at V and 12 bases at J, with 14 bases between. This CDR3 contains 12 residues. Germline assignment: CDR1 SGHAT and CDR2 FQNNGV. The chain's CDR3 is CASSRTAVGQFF. In DNA, the CDR3 is TGTGCCAGCAGCCGTACAGCGGTGGGGCAGTTCTTC.

V and J are TRBV19 and TRBJ1-4; 10 bases are a match to TRBD1. Trimming cost V 7 bases and J 8 bases; bases outside gene matches: 10. CDR1 and CDR2 (germline): LNHDA, SQIVND (reference sequence). CDR3 size: 15 residues. For the CDR3, the DNA is TGTGCCAGTACCCCGGGACAGGGGTTCTGGGAAAAACTGTTTTTT. It codes for CASTPGQGFWEKLFF.

The chain recombines TRBV6-1 with TRBJ2-1; TRBD1 is a possible D gene (5 bases). The CDR3 spans 11 residues. The germline CDR1 and CDR2 sequences are MNHNS and SASEGT. V lost 9 bases to trimming and J lost 6 bases, with 9 bases between them. CDR3 loop: CASLRGNEQFF. CDR3 sequence (DNA): TGTGCCAGTCTTAGGGGCAATGAGCAGTTCTTC.

The CDR3: CASSPRDRGLTEAFF. The CDR3 nucleotides are TGTGCCAGCAGCCCCCGGGACAGGGGGCTCACTGAAGCTTTCTTT. The chain joins TRBV5-4 to TRBJ1-1; 12 nucleotides align to TRBD1. Trimming at V came to 4 bases and at J to 4 bases, leaving 5 bases not matched to a gene. CDR3 length equals 15 residues. Germline lookup yields CDR1 SGHNT and CDR2 YYREEE (reference sequence). The whole variable domain, filled in from reference TRBV5-4 and TRBJ1-1, reads ETGVTQSPTHLIKTRGQQVTLRCSSQSGHNTVSWYQQALGQGPQFIFQYYREEENGRGNFPPRFSGLQFPNYSSELNVNALELDDSALYLCASSPRDRGLTEAFFGQGTRLTVV.

This clone occurred many times. The gene calls are TRBV5-6 and TRBJ2-3; D might be TRBD2 (6 bases). Per the germline V gene, CDR1 is SGHDT and CDR2 is YYEEEE. The CDR3 spans 16 residues. V was trimmed by 4 bases and J by 3 bases, leaving 18 bases between them. This CDR3 reads CASSPIGSGRTDTQYF. CDR3 nucleotide sequence: TGTGCCAGCAGCCCGATCGGAAGTGGGAGGACAGATACGCAGTATTTT.

The chain joins TRBV27 to TRBJ1-2, with unresolved D. The V gene's germline CDR1 is MNHEY and CDR2 SMNVEV (reference sequence). The CDR3 is 13 amino acids. Trimming took 5 bases from V and 8 from J, leaving 15 bases between them. The chain's CDR3 is CASSPRGVGGYTF. The DNA of the CDR3 is TGTGCCAGCAGTCCCCGTGGGGTGGGCGGCTACACCTTC.

The chain combines TRBV28 with TRBJ2-7; tentative D call: TRBD2 (6 bases). The CDR3 covers 14 residues. CDR1 is MDHEN, CDR2 SYDVKM, per germline. The germline V and J ends were trimmed by 6 bases and 2 bases, with 14 bases remaining between them. CDR3 amino acids: CASSPASEAYEQYF. DNA for the CDR3: TGTGCCAGCAGCCCCGCTAGCGAAGCCTACGAGCAGTACTTC.

The CDR3 region has the DNA TGCGCCAGCAGCACGACACCGAGTGGAGGCGGGGAGCTGTTTTTT. This encodes CASSTTPSGGGELFF. The V gene is TRBV5-1, the J gene TRBJ2-2; possibly TRBD2 for D (5 bases). CDR1 and CDR2 from the germline V gene are SGHRS and YFSETQ. V lost 4 bases and J lost 7, with 17 bases in between. This CDR3 is built from 15 residues. Based on the CDR3 plus reference TRBV5-1 and TRBJ2-2, the full variable domain is KAGVTQTPRYLIKTRGQQVTLSCSPISGHRSVSWYQQTPGQGLQFLFEYFSETQRNKGNFPGRFSGRQFSNSRSEMNVSTLELGDSALYLCASSTTPSGGGELFFGEGSRLTVL.

J is TRBJ2-7 and V is TRBV19; 8 bases are a match to TRBD1. This CDR3 spans 14 amino acids. V lost 4 bases and J lost 2; bases outside the gene matches: 4. Germline CDR1 reads LNHDA; CDR2 reads SQIVND (reference sequence). The DNA of the CDR3 is TGTGCCAGTAGTAAGGGACAGGAGACCTACGAGCAGTACTTC. Amino acids: CASSKGQETYEQYF.

The CDR3 loop reads CAWSGWTGEETQYF. As DNA, the CDR3 is TGTGCCTGGAGTGGGTGGACAGGGGAAGAGACCCAGTACTTC. The chain has TRBV30 and TRBJ2-5; 9 nucleotides align to TRBD1. The CDR3 spans 14 residues. Germline CDR1 and CDR2: GTSNPN and SVGIG (reference sequence). The junction had 3 bases not matched to a gene; V was cut back by 1 base and J by 3 bases.

J is TRBJ1-1 and V is TRBV6-5; D not certain. Trimming removed 2 bases at V and 4 bases at J, with 8 bases between. Germline-derived CDR1 and CDR2 are MNHEY and SVGAGI. CDR3 length equals 13 residues. The CDR3 nucleotides are TGTGCCAGCAGTTACGGCAGTCCCACTGAAGCTTTCTTT. This gives the protein CASSYGSPTEAFF.

The rearrangement joins TRBV30 to TRBJ1-1; D is uncertain. Trimming took off 2 bases at V and 2 bases at J, with 9 bases between the two ends. This CDR3 is 13 amino acids long. Germline lookup yields CDR1 GTSNPN and CDR2 SVGIG (reference sequence). The CDR3 spells CAWSFGVNTEAFF. The CDR3 nucleotides read TGTGCCTGGAGTTTCGGGGTAAACACTGAAGCTTTCTTT.

This chain joins TRBV27 and TRBJ1-1, with TRBD1 matching 10 bases. From germline, CDR1 is MNHEY and CDR2 SMNVEV (reference sequence). J was trimmed by 8 bases and V by 7 bases; bases with no gene match: 10. This CDR3 spans 14 amino acids. As DNA, the CDR3 is TGTGCCAGCACTTCCGGGACAGGGGTAAGAGAAGCTTTCTTT. It encodes CASTSGTGVREAFF.

This clone was found once. The rearrangement uses TRBV11-2 and TRBJ1-5, with TRBD1 matching over 8 bases. V was clipped by 1 base and J by 0 bases; unmatched bases: 5. This CDR3 has 17 residues. From germline, CDR1 is SGHAT and CDR2 FQNNGV. DNA for the CDR3: TGTGCCAGCAGCTTAGGTCCCGACAGGGGTAGCAATCAGCCCCAGCATTTT. Translating it yields CASSLGPDRGSNQPQHF.

The chain employs TRBV28 and TRBJ2-5, with a tentative D call TRBD1 (5 bases). The ends were cut back, 3 bases at V and 3 bases at J, with 14 bases in the middle. The CDR3 has 15 amino acids. CDR1 and CDR2 (germline): MDHEN, SYDVKM. CDR3 loop: CASSLAYRTKETQYF. Written as DNA, the CDR3 is TGTGCCAGCAGTTTGGCGTATCGGACAAAAGAGACCCAGTACTTC.

The chain links TRBV7-9 to TRBJ2-7; possible D gene TRBD1, 5 bases. Trimming shortened V by 1 base and J by 0 bases, and 13 bases separated the two germline ends. In germline, CDR1 is SEHNR, CDR2 FQNEAQ (reference sequence). This CDR3 comprises 16 residues. The CDR3 spells CASSLGSPGISYEQYF. The CDR3 nucleotides read TGTGCCAGCAGCTTAGGAAGTCCAGGGATCTCCTACGAGCAGTACTTC.

J is TRBJ1-5 and V is TRBV28; D might be TRBD1 (6 bases). The CDR3 runs to 15 residues. Germline V gene data show CDR1 as MDHEN and CDR2 as SYDVKM. V was shortened by 8 bases and J by 0 bases, with 14 bases between the two germline ends. Here the CDR3 reads CASEGGAYSNQPQHF. The CDR3 coding sequence is TGTGCCAGCGAGGGGGGCGCTTATAGCAATCAGCCCCAGCATTTT.

The chain is built from TRBV6-1 and TRBJ2-7; no clear D gene. V was clipped by 7 bases and J by 2 bases, with 18 bases between them. Germline CDR1 is MNHNS and CDR2 is SASEGT. CDR3 length equals 15 residues. The CDR3 nucleotides are TGTGCCAGCACCTTAGATCCCGGCCCTCCCTACGAGCAGTACTTC. Translating gives CASTLDPGPPYEQYF.

This clone turned up a few times. The genes are TRBV14 and TRBJ2-5, with 7 bases matching TRBD1. From germline, CDR1 is SGHDN and CDR2 FVKESK. This CDR3 has 15 amino acids. V trimming: 4 bases; J trimming: 4 bases; junction bases outside the gene matches: 9. CDR3 sequence: CASSRLGAGGETQYF. Here the CDR3 DNA reads TGTGCCAGCAGCCGTTTGGGGGCAGGGGGAGAGACCCAGTACTTC.

This clone turned up a few times. This rearrangement joins TRBV13 to TRBJ2-3, with D possibly matching TRBD1 (6 bases). Germline CDR1 is PRHDT and CDR2 is FYEKMQ (reference sequence). The CDR3 length is 16 residues. V lost 5 bases to trimming and J lost 4 bases, with 19 bases between them. CDR3 in amino acids: CASSELGRGDADTQYF. The CDR3, as DNA: TGTGCCAGCAGCGAGCTCGGCAGGGGCGATGCAGATACGCAGTATTTT.

V gene TRBV6-5 combines with J gene TRBJ1-5, with a weak D call TRBD1 (5 bases). This CDR3 has 15 amino acids. Germline loops: CDR1 MNHEY, CDR2 SVGAGI. With 6 bases removed from V and 5 bases from J, the gap between germline ends came to 17 bases. The CDR3 loop reads CASRVGPGDYQPQHF. The DNA of the CDR3 is TGTGCCAGCAGAGTCGGGCCCGGGGACTATCAGCCCCAGCATTTT.

This sequence joins TRBV15 and TRBJ1-2, with D hard to call. Germline assignment: CDR1 LNHNV and CDR2 YYDKDF (reference sequence). The V end lost 6 bases, the J end lost 6 bases, and 14 bases lay between the germline ends. This CDR3 comprises 13 residues. CDR3 loop: CATRGSGSNGYTF. The CDR3 nucleotides read TGTGCCACCAGGGGTTCGGGGTCCAATGGCTACACCTTC. Drawing the rest from reference TRBV15 and TRBJ1-2, the complete variable domain is DAMVIQNPRYQVTQFGKPVTLSCSQTLNHNVMYWYQQKSSQAPKLLFHYYDKDFNNEADTPDNFQSRRPNTSFCFLDIRSPGLGDTAMYLCATRGSGSNGYTFGSGTRLTVV.

The chain joins TRBV7-9 to TRBJ2-7, with TRBD1 identical over 12 bases. Germline trimming cut 9 bases from V and 6 bases from J; bases unmatched to any gene: 9. The CDR3 extends over 14 amino acids. Germline CDR1 SEHNR, CDR2 FQNEAQ (reference sequence). The CDR3 sequence is CASRTSGQGAEQYF. The CDR3 DNA reads TGTGCCAGTAGAACCTCGGGACAGGGGGCCGAGCAGTACTTC.